This TCR beta chain was observed in a study of blood T cell repertoires in COVID-19. Background on the study: T cells, B-cell-depleted T cells, or PBMCs supplied cDNA or gDNA.

Germline CDR1 SNHLY, CDR2 FYNNEI. V dropped 4 bases and J dropped 0; count of bases not matched to a gene: 5. This CDR3 has 16 amino acids. Original processing notes: Reference gene primers were amplified, and this amplification served to estimate nucleated cell counts. This table comes from immunoSEQ multiplex PCR, and its TCRdb copy is limited to in-frame clones, with some not included. V and J calls and clone size are given by that table; D and trimming were obtained from the DNA. This sample carries about 190,000 clones, 75% to 90% of them seen once, and the ten largest clones take around 7%. The chain employs TRBV2 and TRBJ2-3; 9 bases are a match to TRBD2. The TCR sequence derives from a man between 40 and 49 years old with acute or convalescent COVID-19. The material sequenced was peripheral blood. The CDR3 sequence is CASSGSGGLSTDTQYF. The CDR3 DNA sequence: TGTGCCAGCAGTGGGAGCGGGGGGCTTAGCACAGATACGCAGTATTTT.